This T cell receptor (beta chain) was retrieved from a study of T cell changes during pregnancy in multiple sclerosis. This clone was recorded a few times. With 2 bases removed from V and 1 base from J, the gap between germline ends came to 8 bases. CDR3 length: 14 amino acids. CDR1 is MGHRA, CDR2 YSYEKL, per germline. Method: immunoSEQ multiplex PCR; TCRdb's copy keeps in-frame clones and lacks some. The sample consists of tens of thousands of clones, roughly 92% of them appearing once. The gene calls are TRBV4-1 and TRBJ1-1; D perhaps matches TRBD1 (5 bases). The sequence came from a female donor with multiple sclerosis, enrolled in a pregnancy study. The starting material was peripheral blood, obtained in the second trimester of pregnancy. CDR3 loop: CASSQWGTNTEAFF. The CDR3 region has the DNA TGCGCCAGCAGCCAATGGGGCACGAACACTGAAGCTTTCTTT.